This entry describes one T cell receptor (beta chain). The source of the sample is a study of blood T cell repertoires in COVID-19. Across the whole study: Sources were T cells, B-cell-depleted T cells, or PBMCs; the material itself was cDNA or gDNA.

Measured with immunoSEQ multiplex PCR; TCRdb has only the in-frame clones, and not every one. In the table there are about 200,000 clones, roughly four fifths of which are singletons. In germline, CDR1 is MDHEN, CDR2 SYDVKM. With 5 bases removed from V and 8 bases from J, the gap between germline ends came to 15 bases. This CDR3 contains 14 residues. The specimen was peripheral blood. The rearrangement joins TRBV28 to TRBJ2-2; unclear D gene. This receptor was taken from a woman between 40 and 50 years old with active or convalescent COVID-19. CDR3 sequence reads: CASSPTDFSGELFF. The CDR3 nucleotides are TGTGCCAGCAGTCCTACAGATTTCTCAGGGGAGCTGTTTTTT.